This is a list of T cell receptor beta chains from one sample in a study of cytomegalovirus exposure and HLA in healthy donors. TCRdb's table, derived via immunoSEQ multiplex PCR, lists solely in-frame clones and lacks some. The sample shows approximately 90,000 clones, 76% of them seen only once. Sequencing was performed on PBMCs. The source is a male donor in good health and CMV-seronegative. The CDR3 runs from the conserved cysteine through the conserved F or W. D genes are given only for firm matches. The size entry is marked missing in some rows and otherwise reads once, few, many or a size class.

size | J | V | D | length | CDR3 | DNA
- | TRBJ2-1 | TRBV9 | - | 12 | CASSAQGNEQFF | TGTGCCAGCAGCGCCCAGGGAAATGAGCAGTTCTTC
few | TRBJ2-1 | TRBV5-5 | - | 17 | CASSLDPTMAPLNEQFF | TGTGCCAGCAGCTTGGATCCCACTATGGCCCCCCTCAATGAGCAGTTCTTC
- | TRBJ2-7 | TRBV5-1 | - | 15 | CASSLVGRGGPEQYF | TGCGCCAGCAGCTTGGTCGGCAGGGGTGGACCAGAGCAGTACTTC
once | TRBJ2-1 | TRBV2 | - | 14 | CASSDLASYNEQFF | TGTGCCAGCAGTGATCTAGCTTCGTACAATGAGCAGTTCTTC
- | TRBJ2-3 | TRBV10-3 | - | 15 | CAISQTSNEIDTQYF | TGTGCCATCAGCCAGACTAGTAATGAGATAGATACGCAGTATTTT
- | TRBJ2-5 | TRBV7-9 | - | 15 | CASSPEGGAGETQYF | TGTGCCAGCAGCCCGGAGGGGGGGGCCGGGGAGACCCAGTACTTC
- | TRBJ1-5 | TRBV27 | - | 15 | CASREQGLGDQPQHF | TGTGCCAGCAGAGAACAGGGTCTTGGGGATCAGCCCCAGCATTTT
- | TRBJ2-5 | TRBV5-1 | TRBD2 | 15 | CASSSRLAVQETQYF | TGCGCCAGCAGCTCGCGTCTAGCGGTCCAAGAGACCCAGTACTTC
- | TRBJ2-7 | TRBV7-2 | - | 13 | CASSLSTNYEQYF | TGTGCCAGCAGCTTGAGCACCAACTACGAGCAGTACTTC
- | TRBJ2-3 | TRBV27 | TRBD1 | 14 | CATRWTGSTDTQYF | TGTGCCACTCGTTGGACAGGGAGCACAGATACGCAGTATTTT
- | TRBJ1-4 | TRBV5-4 | - | 14 | CASSLEGRSEKLFF | TGTGCCAGCAGCCTGGAGGGGCGAAGTGAAAAACTGTTTTTT
- | TRBJ1-1 | TRBV9 | TRBD1 | 14 | CASSAGQGGTEAFF | TGTGCCAGCAGCGCGGGACAGGGTGGGACTGAAGCTTTCTTT
- | TRBJ1-1 | TRBV28 | - | 16 | CASRPLYTGRNTEAFF | TGTGCCAGCAGGCCATTATATACAGGGAGGAACACTGAAGCTTTCTTT
once | TRBJ2-5 | TRBV18 | - | 15 | CASSQTAGPSETQYF | TGTGCCAGCTCACAAACCGCGGGACCATCGGAGACCCAGTACTTC
- | TRBJ2-7 | TRBV6-6 | TRBD1 | 12 | CASSLTGVEQYF | TGTGCCAGCAGTCTGACAGGGGTCGAGCAGTACTTC
once | TRBJ2-7 | TRBV4-3 | - | 15 | CASSQEPGGSYEQYF | TGCGCCAGCAGCCAAGAACCAGGGGGGTCCTACGAGCAGTACTTC
few | TRBJ2-2 | TRBV7-7 | - | 12 | CASSSGLAELFF | TGTGCCAGCAGCTCAGGACTGGCGGAGCTGTTTTTT
- | TRBJ1-1 | TRBV2 | - | 13 | CASSFYRNTEAFF | TGTGCCAGTTCATTTTACAGGAACACTGAAGCTTTCTTT
- | TRBJ1-1 | TRBV28 | TRBD1 | 15 | CASSLTGLMNIEAFF | TGTGCCAGCAGCCTGACAGGGCTAATGAACATTGAAGCTTTCTTT
- | TRBJ1-1 | TRBV5-1 | TRBD1 | 12 | CASSPTGIEAFF | TGCGCCAGCAGCCCGACAGGGATTGAAGCTTTCTTT
- | TRBJ1-1 | TRBV10-1 | TRBD1 | 13 | CASSEPGGQEAFF | TGCGCCAGCAGTGAGCCAGGGGGGCAGGAGGCTTTCTTT
- | TRBJ1-1 | TRBV27 | - | 13 | CASSLGVATEAFF | TGTGCCAGCAGTTTAGGAGTTGCCACTGAAGCTTTCTTT
- | TRBJ2-5 | TRBV6-5 | TRBD2 | 14 | CASRWGGRQETQYF | TGTGCCAGCAGGTGGGGGGGGAGACAAGAGACCCAGTACTTC
- | TRBJ1-3 | TRBV27 | - | 13 | CASSLSSGNTIYF | TGTGCCAGCAGTTTGTCATCTGGAAACACCATATATTTT
- | TRBJ1-1 | TRBV6-5 | TRBD1 | 16 | CASSYGYRGMNTEAFF | TGTGCCAGCAGTTACGGTTACAGGGGTATGAACACTGAAGCTTTCTTT
- | TRBJ2-4 | TRBV28 | - | 16 | CASSQGGVSAKNIQYF | TGTGCCAGCAGTCAAGGGGGGGTTTCAGCCAAAAACATTCAGTACTTC
- | TRBJ1-1 | TRBV5-6 | TRBD1 | 14 | CASSPGTGGAEAFF | TGTGCCAGCAGCCCCGGGACAGGGGGAGCTGAAGCTTTCTTT
few | TRBJ2-2 | TRBV5-4 | TRBD1 | 17 | CASSSANRGLGTGELFF | TGTGCCAGCAGCTCGGCAAACAGGGGGCTGGGCACCGGGGAGCTGTTTTTT
- | TRBJ2-1 | TRBV6-6 | - | 14 | CASRDTGKQNEQFF | TGTGCCAGCAGGGATACAGGGAAACAGAATGAGCAGTTCTTC
few | TRBJ2-7 | TRBV13 | - | 15 | CASSLLGASSYEQYF | TGTGCCAGCAGCTTACTGGGAGCTTCTTCCTACGAGCAGTACTTC
- | TRBJ2-1 | TRBV6-4 | - | 14 | CASSEGSSYNEQFF | TGTGCCAGCAGTGAGGGGAGCTCCTACAATGAGCAGTTCTTC
- | TRBJ2-7 | TRBV7-2 | - | 15 | CASSDRVLSSYEQYF | TGTGCCAGCAGCGACCGGGTTCTAAGCTCCTACGAGCAGTACTTC
- | TRBJ1-1 | TRBV5-4 | TRBD1 | 16 | CASSLSNRGGDTEASF | TGTGCCAGCAGCCTTTCGAACAGGGGTGGGGACACTGAAGCTTCCTTT
- | TRBJ2-1 | TRBV4-1 | - | 17 | CASSQDSGGDSYNEQFF | TGCGCCAGCAGCCAAGACTCCGGGGGAGACTCCTACAATGAGCAGTTCTTC
- | TRBJ1-2 | TRBV27 | - | 13 | CASSPGKYYGYTF | TGTGCCAGCAGCCCCGGGAAGTACTATGGCTACACCTTC
- | TRBJ1-5 | TRBV19 | TRBD1 | 16 | CASSISGTGLRQPQHF | TGTGCCAGTAGTATAAGCGGGACAGGGCTCAGGCAGCCCCAGCATTTT
- | TRBJ2-3 | TRBV7-8 | TRBD2 | 15 | CASSRLAGPTDTQYF | TGTGCCAGCAGCCGTTTAGCGGGACCCACAGATACGCAGTATTTT
- | TRBJ2-1 | TRBV7-8 | TRBD2 | 17 | CASSLTGTSLTYNEQFF | TGTGCCAGCAGCTTAACCGGGACTAGCTTAACGTACAATGAGCAGTTCTTC
- | TRBJ1-1 | TRBV6-5 | - | 12 | CASSPSRAEAFF | TGTGCCAGCAGTCCGTCGAGGGCTGAAGCTTTCTTT
- | TRBJ2-5 | TRBV29-1 | TRBD1 | 16 | CSVEGTGAGEGETQYF | TGCAGCGTTGAAGGGACAGGGGCGGGAGAGGGAGAGACCCAGTACTTC
- | TRBJ2-5 | TRBV6-5 | TRBD2 | 15 | CASSSTSGVGETQYF | TGTGCCAGCAGTTCTACTAGCGGGGTTGGGGAGACCCAGTACTTC
- | TRBJ2-1 | TRBV11-3 | - | 15 | CASSLTAGSYNEQFF | TGTGCCAGCAGCTTAACGGCGGGATCCTACAATGAGCAGTTCTTC
few | TRBJ1-1 | TRBV27 | - | 13 | CASSFQMNTEAFF | TGTGCCAGCAGTTTCCAGATGAACACTGAAGCTTTCTTT
- | TRBJ1-5 | TRBV30 | TRBD1 | 15 | CAWSVSRTGEQPQHF | TGTGCCTGGAGTGTAAGCCGGACAGGGGAACAGCCCCAGCATTTT
- | TRBJ1-1 | TRBV10-2 | - | 13 | CASLTTVDTEAFF | TGCGCCAGCCTCACGACAGTGGACACTGAAGCTTTCTTT
- | TRBJ2-7 | TRBV2 | - | 16 | CASREIQGPVSYEQYF | TGTGCCAGCAGGGAGATACAGGGCCCCGTCTCCTACGAGCAGTACTTC
- | TRBJ1-5 | TRBV28 | - | 14 | CASSLGVGVQPQHF | TGTGCCAGCAGTTTAGGTGTAGGGGTCCAGCCCCAGCATTTT
- | TRBJ2-3 | TRBV9 | TRBD2 | 19 | CASSVDWSLSGEGTDTQYF | TGTGCCAGCAGCGTAGATTGGTCATTGAGCGGGGAAGGCACAGATACGCAGTATTTT
once | TRBJ2-7 | TRBV25-1 | - | 13 | CASTQGTPYEQYF | TGTGCCAGCACCCAGGGGACGCCCTACGAGCAGTACTTC
- | TRBJ2-5 | TRBV7-2 | TRBD1 | 14 | CASSLQGVGETQYF | TGTGCCAGCAGCCTCCAGGGGGTCGGGGAGACCCAGTACTTC
few | TRBJ2-1 | TRBV12-2 | - | 16 | CASRLGRTGGFNEQFF | TGTGCAAGTCGCTTAGGACGGACAGGGGGCTTCAATGAGCAGTTCTTC
- | TRBJ2-1 | TRBV10-3 | TRBD2 | 18 | CAISDGLGVGTTDNEQFF | TGTGCCATCAGTGACGGTTTGGGAGTCGGGACTACGGACAATGAGCAGTTCTTC
- | TRBJ2-2 | TRBV7-3 | TRBD2 | 16 | CASTQVGLAGAGELFF | TGTGCCAGCACCCAAGTAGGGCTAGCGGGGGCCGGGGAGCTGTTTTTT
- | TRBJ2-5 | TRBV21-1 | - | 18 | CASSKFGASGSMGETQYF | TGTGCCAGCAGCAAATTTGGGGCTAGCGGGAGTATGGGAGAGACCCAGTACTTC
- | TRBJ1-6 | TRBV7-9 | - | 15 | CASSPRHFYNSPLHF | TGTGCCAGCAGCCCCAGACATTTCTATAATTCACCCCTCCACTTT
- | TRBJ2-7 | TRBV10-3 | TRBD1 | 15 | CAISEIRTGAYEQYF | TGTGCCATCAGTGAGATCCGGACAGGGGCTTACGAGCAGTACTTC